The T cell receptor beta chain described here comes from a study of spatial heterogeneity in lung cancer. A single record per CDR3 protein comes from TCRdb applying MiXCR to the 5' RACE reads. The sample lists roughly 20,000 distinct CDR3 sequences, more than 2.5% occurring once. The CDR3 totals 16 residues. Germline-derived CDR1 and CDR2 are SGHTA and FQGNSA. Trimming removed 7 bases from V and 4 bases from J; junction bases left unmatched: 7. This clonotype has a count of ten or more. Its antigen is unknown. Whole-study findings and limits: Higher tumor mutation counts went along with higher counts of expanded intratumoral alpha and beta TCRs.

Time point reported: sample taken at primary tumor resection. The sequence was collected from a male donor with early-stage non-small cell lung cancer. The chain has TRBV7-2 and TRBJ2-2; TRBD2 matches 12 bases. The sequences come from lung tumor tissue, collected at surgery. The CDR3 here is CASTLWTSGTTGELFF. The CDR3 bases are TGTGCCAGCACCCTATGGACTAGCGGGACCACCGGGGAGCTGTTTTTT.